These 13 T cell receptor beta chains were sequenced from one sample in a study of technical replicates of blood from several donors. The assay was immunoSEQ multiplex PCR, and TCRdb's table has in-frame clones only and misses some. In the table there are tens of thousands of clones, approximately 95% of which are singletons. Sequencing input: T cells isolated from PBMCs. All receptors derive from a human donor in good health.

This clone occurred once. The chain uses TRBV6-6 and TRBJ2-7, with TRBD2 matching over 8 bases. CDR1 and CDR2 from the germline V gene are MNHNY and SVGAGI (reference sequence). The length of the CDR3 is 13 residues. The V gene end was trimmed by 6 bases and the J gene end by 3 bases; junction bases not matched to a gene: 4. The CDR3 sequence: CASRPGLVYEQYF. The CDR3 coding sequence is TGTGCCAGCAGACCGGGACTAGTCTACGAGCAGTACTTC.

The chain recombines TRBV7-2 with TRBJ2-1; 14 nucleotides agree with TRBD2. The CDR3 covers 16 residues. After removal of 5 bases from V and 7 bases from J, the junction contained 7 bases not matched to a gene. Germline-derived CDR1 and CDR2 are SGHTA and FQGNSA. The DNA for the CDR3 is TGTGCCAGCAGCCCTCGACTAGCGGGAGGGCCTAATGAGCAGTTCTTC. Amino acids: CASSPRLAGGPNEQFF. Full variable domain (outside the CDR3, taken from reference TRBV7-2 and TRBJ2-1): GAGVSQSPSNKVTEKGKDVELRCDPISGHTALYWYRQSLGQGLEFLIYFQGNSAPDKSGLPSDRFSAERTGGSVSTLTIQRTQQEDSAVYLCASSPRLAGGPNEQFFGPGTRLTVL.

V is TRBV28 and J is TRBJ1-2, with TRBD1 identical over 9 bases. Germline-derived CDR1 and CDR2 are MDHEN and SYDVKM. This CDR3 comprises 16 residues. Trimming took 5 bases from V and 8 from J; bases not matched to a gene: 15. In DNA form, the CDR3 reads TGTGCCAGCAGTCCCCCCGACAGGGGGAGGGTTGGGGGCTACACCTTC. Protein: CASSPPDRGRVGGYTF.

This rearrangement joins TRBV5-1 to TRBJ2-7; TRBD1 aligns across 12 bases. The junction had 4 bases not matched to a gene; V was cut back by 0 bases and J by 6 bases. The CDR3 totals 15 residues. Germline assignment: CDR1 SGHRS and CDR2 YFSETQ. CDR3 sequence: CASSLEGQGAFEQYF. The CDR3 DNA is TGCGCCAGCAGCTTGGAGGGACAGGGGGCCTTCGAGCAGTACTTC.

This CDR3 reads CASSGAGYGYTF. The CDR3, as DNA: TGTGCCAGCAGCGGAGCGGGGTATGGCTACACCTTC. This chain links TRBV6-5 with TRBJ1-2, with D hard to call. Germline loops: CDR1 MNHEY, CDR2 SVGAGI. V lost 6 bases and J lost 5, with 10 bases in between. The CDR3 sequence is 12 residues long.

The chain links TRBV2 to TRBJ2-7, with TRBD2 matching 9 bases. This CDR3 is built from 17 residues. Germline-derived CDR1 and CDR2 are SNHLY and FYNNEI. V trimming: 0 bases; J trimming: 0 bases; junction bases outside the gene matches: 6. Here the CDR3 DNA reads TGTGCCAGCAGTGAAGCCAGCGGGAGGCACAGCTCCTACGAGCAGTACTTC. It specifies CASSEASGRHSSYEQYF.

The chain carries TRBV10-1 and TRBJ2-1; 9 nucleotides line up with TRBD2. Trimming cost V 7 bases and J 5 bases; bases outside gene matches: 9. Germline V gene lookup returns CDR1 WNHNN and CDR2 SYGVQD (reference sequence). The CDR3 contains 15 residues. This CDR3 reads CASTEAVAGDNEQFF. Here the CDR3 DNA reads TGCGCCAGCACCGAGGCGGTAGCGGGAGACAATGAGCAGTTCTTC.

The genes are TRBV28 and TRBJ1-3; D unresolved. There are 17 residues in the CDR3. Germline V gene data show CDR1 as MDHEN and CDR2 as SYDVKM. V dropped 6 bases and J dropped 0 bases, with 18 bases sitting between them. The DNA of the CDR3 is TGTGCCAGCAGCCGGGATTTGGGCTTAATCTCTGGAAACACCATATATTTT. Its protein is CASSRDLGLISGNTIYF. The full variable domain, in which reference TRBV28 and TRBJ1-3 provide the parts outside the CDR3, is DVKVTQSSRYLVKRTGEKVFLECVQDMDHENMFWYRQDPGLGLRLIYFSYDVKMKEKGDIPEGYSVSREKKERFSLILESASTNQTSMYLCASSRDLGLISGNTIYFGEGSWLTVV.

The CDR3 sequence: CASSYSMGADTQYF. The CDR3 nucleotides read TGTGCCAGCAGCTACAGTATGGGCGCAGATACGCAGTATTTT. The chain has TRBV7-3 and TRBJ2-3; no clear D. The germline gives CDR1 SGHTA, CDR2 FQGTGA. The CDR3 extends over 14 amino acids. The V end was cut by 4 bases, the J end by 4 bases, with 12 bases between.

As DNA, the CDR3 is TGTGCCAGCAGCTTAGAATCCTCTAGTGCAGATACGCAGTATTTT. It is translated as CASSLESSSADTQYF. J is TRBJ2-3 and V is TRBV11-3; no firm D call. With 0 bases removed from V and 4 bases from J, the gap between germline ends came to 11 bases. The V gene's germline CDR1 is SGHNT and CDR2 YENEEA. This CDR3 contains 15 residues.

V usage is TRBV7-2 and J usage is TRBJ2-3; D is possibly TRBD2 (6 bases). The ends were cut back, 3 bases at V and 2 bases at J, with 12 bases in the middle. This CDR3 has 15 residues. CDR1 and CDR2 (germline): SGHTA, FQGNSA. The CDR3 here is CASSLTRNPTDTQYF. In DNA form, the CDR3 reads TGTGCCAGCAGCTTGACTAGAAATCCCACAGATACGCAGTATTTT. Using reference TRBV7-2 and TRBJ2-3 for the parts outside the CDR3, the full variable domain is GAGVSQSPSNKVTEKGKDVELRCDPISGHTALYWYRQSLGQGLEFLIYFQGNSAPDKSGLPSDRFSAERTGGSVSTLTIQRTQQEDSAVYLCASSLTRNPTDTQYFGPGTRLTVL.

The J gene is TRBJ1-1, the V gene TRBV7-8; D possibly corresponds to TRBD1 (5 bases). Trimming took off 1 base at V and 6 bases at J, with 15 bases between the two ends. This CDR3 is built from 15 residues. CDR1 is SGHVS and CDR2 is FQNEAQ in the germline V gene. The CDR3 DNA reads TGTGCCAGCAGCTTAGATGCGGGGCAGTTGTCTGAAGCTTTCTTT. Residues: CASSLDAGQLSEAFF. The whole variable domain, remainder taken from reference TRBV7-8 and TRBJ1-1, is GAGVSQSPRYKVAKRGQDVALRCDPISGHVSLFWYQQALGQGPEFLTYFQNEAQLDKSGLPSDRFFAERPEGSVSTLKIQRTQQEDSAVYLCASSLDAGQLSEAFFGQGTRLTVV.

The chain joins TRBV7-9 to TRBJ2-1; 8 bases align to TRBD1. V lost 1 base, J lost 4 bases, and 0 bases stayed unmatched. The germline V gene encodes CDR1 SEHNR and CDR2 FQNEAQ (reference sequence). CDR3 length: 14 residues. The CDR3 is CASSLGQGYNEQFF. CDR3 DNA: TGTGCCAGCAGCTTAGGACAGGGGTACAATGAGCAGTTCTTC.